This TCR beta chain appears in the sequencing data of a study of beta chain features in type 1 diabetes. Study results and limitations: Overrepresentation of cells with high TCR expression could result from cDNA sequencing. All four CD4+ subsets of Type 1 diabetes patients contained TCRB CDR3s that were moderately but significantly shorter.

Sequenced material consisted of expressed TCRB transcripts (all of the isolated RNA was reverse transcribed). The average read count of naive, central memory and regulatory T cell samples was approximately 3.9 million. Data came from immunoSEQ multiplex PCR; TCRdb stores just in-frame clones and leaves some out. The table has around 160,000 clones, nearly 50% seen once. Germline CDR1 SGHVS, CDR2 FNYEAQ. Trimming left V 1 base short and J 3 bases short, with 10 bases between. The CDR3 covers 14 residues. Purities over 98% were achieved in all sorted populations. Points on this clone: Its cognate antigen is unknown.

The TCR comes from a man between 18 and 29 years old in good health. The sequenced material came from Tregs from blood. V gene TRBV7-6 combines with J gene TRBJ2-7; D might be TRBD1 (6 bases). This CDR3 is CASSLGDTYYEQYF. In nucleotides, the CDR3 is TGTGCCAGCAGCTTAGGGGACACCTACTACGAGCAGTACTTC.